What follows is one T cell receptor (beta chain) and its context. Its specific antigen is unknown. No qualities accompany the bases; no much larger clone lies one base away. The germline V gene supplies CDR1 LGHNA and CDR2 YSLEER. Counted from cysteine to phenylalanine, this CDR3 has 17 amino acids. The DNA shown is the 51-base CDR3, in frame from base 1. V is reduced by 0 bases and J by 3 bases, leaving a spacing of 15 bases between them. The goal of deep resolution MiSeq sequencing was a depth between 1 in 1 million and 1 in 200,000 T cells, and coverage averaged 10x per clonotype. TCR beta libraries were generated with the immunoSEQ hsTCRB Kit. The source study handled its data this way. Data were analyzed with ImmunoSEQ Data Assistant and ImmunoSEQ Analyzer, with V, D and J genes assigned per IMGT definitions. Clonality, which ranges from 0 to 1, was calculated by subtracting the normalized Shannon entropy of productive rearrangement frequencies from one. Only overrepresented clonotypes making up at least 0.05% of each patient's repertoire were included in the public clonotype analysis. About a dozen age-matched healthy donor repertoires from immuneACCESS served as clonality controls. Sourced from immuneACCESS, this table was stored by TCRdb with only in-frame sequences that have V and J called. A share of the clones is absent; for the studies checked, an unresolved V gene accounts for under half, and the remainder has no known explanation. D and trimming were read from the DNA, whereas the V and J calls and clone size are those reported in that table. For this sample the table gives approximately 97,000 clones, of which approximately 77% were detected only once. The top ten clonotypes cover around 23% of the sample.

This record belongs to a study of cytotoxic CD8 clonotypes in ibrutinib-treated CLL (dated by TCRdb to about 2021). With respect to the entire study: The cohort had about a dozen relapsed/refractory and around 14 treatment-naive patients; approximately 17 were IGHV unmutated. Longitudinal samples were available for about 30% of the roughly 86 trial participants. Partial responses were observed in about 25 patients and complete responses in 2; after a median follow-up of 68 months, remission was maintained in approximately 14 patients and progression was observed in roughly twelve. Samples averaged approximately 260,000 productive templates and approximately 100,000 productive rearrangements. Response samples were taken after a median of 12 months on treatment, ranging from about 6 to 40 months. Cryopreserved peripheral blood mononuclear cells were obtained before treatment, at response, and at either sustained remission or disease progression. Patients were still on ibrutinib when every remission and progressive disease sample was collected.

The time point label on this specimen signifies: around 2 years on ibrutinib. For TCR beta library preparation, about 2 micrograms of genomic DNA were extracted from the cryopreserved PBMCs. High-throughput TCR beta sequencing was performed on longitudinal blood samples from CLL patients receiving ibrutinib monotherapy. Patients were enrolled in a phase 2 open-label single-center ibrutinib monotherapy trial. Overall study outcomes, separate from this receptor: Public clonotypes were rare and either contracted or stayed stable during treatment, and the rise in clonality at ibrutinib response reflected the expansion of private clonotypes. Clonality rose at ibrutinib response, remained stable during sustained remission, and dropped back toward baseline at progression. Sustained-remission and progressing patients did not have matched sampling times, and lymph node repertoires were not examined. Baseline clonality was found to be higher than that of age-matched healthy donors and was strongly correlated with circulating CD8+ T-cell counts.

The receptor chain draws on TRBV4-3 and TRBJ1-5, and perhaps TRBD1 as D gene, on 5 matching bases. The receptor was isolated from a human donor with chronic lymphocytic leukemia. This specimen was PBMCs, taken after 24 months of ibrutinib treatment. The CDR3 reads CASSQDRARFDNQPQHF. Here is the DNA: TGCGCCAGCAGCCAAGACAGGGCTCGATTCGACAATCAGCCCCAGCATTTT.